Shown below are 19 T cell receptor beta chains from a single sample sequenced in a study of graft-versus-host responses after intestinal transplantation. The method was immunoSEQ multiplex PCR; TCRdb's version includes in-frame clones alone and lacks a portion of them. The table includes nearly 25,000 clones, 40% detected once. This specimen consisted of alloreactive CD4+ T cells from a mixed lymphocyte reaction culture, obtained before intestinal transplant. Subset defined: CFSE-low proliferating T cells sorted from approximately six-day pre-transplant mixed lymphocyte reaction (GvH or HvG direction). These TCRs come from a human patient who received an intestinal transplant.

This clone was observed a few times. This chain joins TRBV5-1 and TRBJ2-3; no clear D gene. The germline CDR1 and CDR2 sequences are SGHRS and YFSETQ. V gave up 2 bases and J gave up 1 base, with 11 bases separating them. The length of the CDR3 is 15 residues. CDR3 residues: CASSFMLQGTDTQYF. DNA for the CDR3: TGCGCCAGCAGCTTCATGTTGCAGGGCACAGATACGCAGTATTTT. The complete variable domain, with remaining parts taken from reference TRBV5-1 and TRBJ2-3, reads KAGVTQTPRYLIKTRGQQVTLSCSPISGHRSVSWYQQTPGQGLQFLFEYFSETQRNKGNFPGRFSGRQFSNSRSEMNVSTLELGDSALYLCASSFMLQGTDTQYFGPGTRLTVL.

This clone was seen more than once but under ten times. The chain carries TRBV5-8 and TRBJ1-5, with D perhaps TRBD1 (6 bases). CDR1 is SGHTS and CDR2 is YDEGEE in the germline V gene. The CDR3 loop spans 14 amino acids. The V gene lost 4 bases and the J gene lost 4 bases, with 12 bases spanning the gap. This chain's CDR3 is CASSPGQINQPQHF. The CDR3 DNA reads TGTGCCAGCAGCCCTGGACAGATAAATCAGCCCCAGCATTTT.

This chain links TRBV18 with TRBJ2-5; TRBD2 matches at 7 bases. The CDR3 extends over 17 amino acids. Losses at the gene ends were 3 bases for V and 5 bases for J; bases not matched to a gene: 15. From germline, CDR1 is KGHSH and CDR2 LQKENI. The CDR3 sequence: CASSPGGGGRYLETQYF. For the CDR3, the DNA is TGTGCCAGCTCACCGGGCGGGGGAGGCCGTTATCTCGAGACCCAGTACTTC.

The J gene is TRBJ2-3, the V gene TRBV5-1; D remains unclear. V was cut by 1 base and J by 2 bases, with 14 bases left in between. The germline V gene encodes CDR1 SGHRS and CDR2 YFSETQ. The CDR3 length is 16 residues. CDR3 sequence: CASSLMGLYDTDTQYF. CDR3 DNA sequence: TGCGCCAGCAGCTTGATGGGCCTCTACGACACAGATACGCAGTATTTT.

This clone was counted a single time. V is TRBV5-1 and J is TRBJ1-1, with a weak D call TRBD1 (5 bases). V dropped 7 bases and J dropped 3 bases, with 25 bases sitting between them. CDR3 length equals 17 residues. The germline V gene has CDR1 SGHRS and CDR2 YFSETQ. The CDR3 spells CASSSGLGYGFDTEAFF. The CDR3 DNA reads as TGCGCCAGCTCATCAGGGTTGGGGTACGGGTTCGACACTGAAGCTTTCTTT.

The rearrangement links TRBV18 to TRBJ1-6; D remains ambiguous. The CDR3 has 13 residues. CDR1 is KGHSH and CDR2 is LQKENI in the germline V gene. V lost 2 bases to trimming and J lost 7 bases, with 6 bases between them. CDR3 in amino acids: CASSPAGNSPLHF. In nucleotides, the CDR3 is TGTGCCAGCTCACCAGCGGGGAATTCACCCCTCCACTTT.

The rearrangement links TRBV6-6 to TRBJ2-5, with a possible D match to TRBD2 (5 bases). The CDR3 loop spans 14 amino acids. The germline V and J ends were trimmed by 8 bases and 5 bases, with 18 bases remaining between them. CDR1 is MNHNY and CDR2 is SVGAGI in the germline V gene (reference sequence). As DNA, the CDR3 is TGTGCCAGCCGTGGACTGGGTTTCTCGGAGACCCAGTACTTC. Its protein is CASRGLGFSETQYF.

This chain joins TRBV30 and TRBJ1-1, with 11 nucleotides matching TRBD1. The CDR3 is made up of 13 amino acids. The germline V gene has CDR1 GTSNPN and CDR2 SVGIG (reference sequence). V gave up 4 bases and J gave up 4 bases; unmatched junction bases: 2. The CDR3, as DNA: TGTGCCTGGACGGGACAGGGGGGCACTGAAGCTTTCTTT. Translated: CAWTGQGGTEAFF. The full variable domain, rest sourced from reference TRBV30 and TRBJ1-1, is SQTIHQWPATLVQPVGSPLSLECTVEGTSNPNLYWYRQAAGRGLQLLFYSVGIGQISSEVPQNLSASRPQDRQFILSSKKLLLSDSGFYLCAWTGQGGTEAFFGQGTRLTVV.

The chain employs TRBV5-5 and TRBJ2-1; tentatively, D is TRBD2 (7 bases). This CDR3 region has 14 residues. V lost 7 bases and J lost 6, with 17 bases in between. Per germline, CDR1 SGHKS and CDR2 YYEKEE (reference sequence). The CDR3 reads CASGVRGGVNEQFF. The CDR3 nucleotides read TGTGCCAGCGGGGTGCGAGGGGGGGTCAATGAGCAGTTCTTC.

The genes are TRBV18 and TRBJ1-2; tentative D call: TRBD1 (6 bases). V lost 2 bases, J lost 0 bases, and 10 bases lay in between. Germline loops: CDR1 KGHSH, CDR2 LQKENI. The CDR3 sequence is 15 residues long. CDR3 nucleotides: TGTGCCAGCTCACCAATGGACAGTCCTAACTATGGCTACACCTTC. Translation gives CASSPMDSPNYGYTF. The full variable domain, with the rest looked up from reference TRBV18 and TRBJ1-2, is NAGVMQNPRHLVRRRGQEARLRCSPMKGHSHVYWYRQLPEEGLKFMVYLQKENIIDESGMPKERFSAEFPKEGPSILRIQQVVRGDSAAYFCASSPMDSPNYGYTFGSGTRLTVV.

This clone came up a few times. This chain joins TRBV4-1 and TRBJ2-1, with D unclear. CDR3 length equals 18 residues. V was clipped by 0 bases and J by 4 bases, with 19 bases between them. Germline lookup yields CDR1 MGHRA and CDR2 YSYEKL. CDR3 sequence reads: CASSQDRSAAAPYNEQFF. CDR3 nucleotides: TGCGCCAGCAGCCAAGATCGGTCGGCGGCTGCCCCATACAATGAGCAGTTCTTC.

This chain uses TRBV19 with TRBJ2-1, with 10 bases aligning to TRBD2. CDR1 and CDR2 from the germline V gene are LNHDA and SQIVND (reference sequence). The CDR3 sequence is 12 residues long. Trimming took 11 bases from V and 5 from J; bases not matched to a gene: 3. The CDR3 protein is CALGLANNEQFF. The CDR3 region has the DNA TGTGCCCTGGGACTAGCGAACAATGAGCAGTTCTTC.

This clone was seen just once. The CDR3 DNA is TGTGCCAGCAGCTTAATGGGCGGGAGTGCCTACGAGCAGTACTTC. Its protein is CASSLMGGSAYEQYF. The rearrangement links TRBV7-9 to TRBJ2-7; 7 positions match TRBD2. V lost 2 bases and J lost 2; bases outside the gene matches: 6. Germline V gene lookup returns CDR1 SEHNR and CDR2 FQNEAQ (reference sequence). This CDR3 comprises 15 residues.

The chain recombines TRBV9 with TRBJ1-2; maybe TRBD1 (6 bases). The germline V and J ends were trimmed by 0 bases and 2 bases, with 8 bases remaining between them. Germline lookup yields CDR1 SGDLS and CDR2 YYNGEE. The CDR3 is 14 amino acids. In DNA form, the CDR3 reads TGTGCCAGCAGCGTAGGGCAGGGGAACTATGGCTACACCTTC. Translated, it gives CASSVGQGNYGYTF.

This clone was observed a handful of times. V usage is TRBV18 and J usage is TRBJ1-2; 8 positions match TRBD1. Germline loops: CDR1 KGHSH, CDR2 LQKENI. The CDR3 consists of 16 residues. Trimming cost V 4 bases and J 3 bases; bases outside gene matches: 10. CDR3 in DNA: TGTGCCAGCTCACTAGGGACAGGTCGGAAAGACTATGGCTACACCTTC. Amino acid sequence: CASSLGTGRKDYGYTF.

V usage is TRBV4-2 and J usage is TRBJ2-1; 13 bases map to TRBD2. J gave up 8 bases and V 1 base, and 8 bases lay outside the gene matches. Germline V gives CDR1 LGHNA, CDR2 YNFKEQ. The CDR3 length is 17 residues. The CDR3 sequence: CASSQAPGLAGYHEQFF. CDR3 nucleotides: TGTGCCAGCAGCCAAGCCCCGGGACTAGCGGGGTATCATGAGCAGTTCTTC.

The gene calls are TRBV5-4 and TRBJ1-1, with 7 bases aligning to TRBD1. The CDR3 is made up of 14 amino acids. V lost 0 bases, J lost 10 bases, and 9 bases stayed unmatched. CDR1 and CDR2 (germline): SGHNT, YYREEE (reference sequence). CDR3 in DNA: TGTGCCAGCAGCTTGGTTGAAACAAGACAGGGAGCTTTCTTT. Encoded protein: CASSLVETRQGAFF.

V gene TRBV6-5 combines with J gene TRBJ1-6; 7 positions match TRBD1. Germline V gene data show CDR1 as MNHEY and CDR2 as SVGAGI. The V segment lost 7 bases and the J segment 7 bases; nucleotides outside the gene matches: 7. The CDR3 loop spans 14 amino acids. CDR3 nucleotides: TGTGCCAGCAAGTTCAGGGGGGAAAATTCACCCCTCCACTTT. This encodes CASKFRGENSPLHF.

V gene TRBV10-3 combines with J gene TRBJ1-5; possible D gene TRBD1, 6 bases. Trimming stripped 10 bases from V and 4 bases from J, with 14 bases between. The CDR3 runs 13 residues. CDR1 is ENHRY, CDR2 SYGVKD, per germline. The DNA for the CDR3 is TGTGCCACCCAGGGGTTCGGGAATCAGCCCCAGCATTTT. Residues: CATQGFGNQPQHF.